Shown below are 21 T cell receptor beta chains from a single sample sequenced in a study of CD8 T cells in Susac syndrome. An amount of RNA that ranged from roughly 0.45 to 1 ug was reverse transcribed with random hexamers. Via MiXCR, TCRdb re-called the immunoSEQ multiplex PCR reads, giving one row per CDR3 protein. The data hold tens of thousands of distinct CDR3 sequences, with 94% observed a single time. The sample consisted of CD8+ T cells from PBMCs. These TCRs come from a human donor with Susac syndrome.

The chain joins TRBV14 to TRBJ1-2; possible D gene TRBD1, 6 bases. V lost 4 bases, J lost 2 bases, and 8 bases lay in between. Germline loops: CDR1 SGHDN, CDR2 FVKESK. This CDR3 spans 13 amino acids. CDR3 DNA sequence: TGTGCCAGCAGCCTGGGACACAACTATGGCTACACCTTC. This gives the protein CASSLGHNYGYTF. The full variable domain, completed using reference TRBV14 and TRBJ1-2, is EAGVTQFPSHSVIEKGQTVTLRCDPISGHDNLYWYRRVMGKEIKFLLHFVKESKQDESGMPNNRFLAERTGGTYSTLKVQPAELEDSGVYFCASSLGHNYGYTFGSGTRLTVV.

This chain connects TRBV14 to TRBJ2-7; D is unclear. V was trimmed by 2 bases and J by 6 bases, leaving 17 bases between them. This CDR3 spans 15 amino acids. Looked up from germline, CDR1 is SGHDN and CDR2 is FVKESK. The CDR3 nucleotides are TGTGCCAGCAGCCAAATTAAGGCAGGTAAAGGCGAGCAGTACTTC. It yields the protein CASSQIKAGKGEQYF.

The genes are TRBV5-1 and TRBJ2-6; 8 positions agree with TRBD2. Germline trimming cut 3 bases from V and 0 bases from J; bases unmatched to any gene: 2. Germline CDR1 is SGHRS and CDR2 is YFSETQ. The CDR3 has 16 amino acids. The CDR3 sequence: CASSSREGSGANVLTF. CDR3 sequence (DNA): TGCGCCAGCAGCTCTCGGGAGGGCTCTGGGGCCAACGTCCTGACTTTC. Supplemented by reference TRBV5-1 and TRBJ2-6, the full variable domain reads KAGVTQTPRYLIKTRGQQVTLSCSPISGHRSVSWYQQTPGQGLQFLFEYFSETQRNKGNFPGRFSGRQFSNSRSEMNVSTLELGDSALYLCASSSREGSGANVLTFGAGSRLTVL.

The chain recombines TRBV5-1 with TRBJ2-7; a possible D gene is TRBD2 (5 bases). This CDR3 has 13 amino acids. Deletions cut 0 bases from V and 3 bases from J, with 7 bases between. The germline V gene encodes CDR1 SGHRS and CDR2 YFSETQ. CDR3 sequence reads: CASSLGAVYEQYF. The CDR3 region has the DNA TGCGCCAGCAGCTTGGGAGCGGTCTACGAGCAGTACTTC.

The CDR3 DNA reads as TGTGCCAGCAGCCTCAGCGGGGGGGGTGAGACCCAGTACTTC. Encoded protein: CASSLSGGGETQYF. The V call is TRBV11-2, the J call TRBJ2-5, with TRBD2 matching over 10 bases. The CDR3 runs 14 residues. The trim removed 5 bases at V and 5 bases at J, leaving 5 bases unmatched. The germline gives CDR1 SGHAT, CDR2 FQNNGV.

This rearrangement joins TRBV15 to TRBJ2-1; the D is unclear. CDR1 and CDR2 (germline): LNHNV, YYDKDF (reference sequence). The CDR3 length is 15 residues. The V and J ends lost 0 bases and 2 bases respectively, with 8 bases between them. The CDR3 protein is CATSRDSSTYNEQFF. CDR3 nucleotide sequence: TGTGCCACCAGCAGAGATTCCAGTACCTACAATGAGCAGTTCTTC.

The genes are TRBV28 and TRBJ1-6; tentative D call: TRBD1 (6 bases). Germline values: CDR1 MDHEN, CDR2 SYDVKM. Trimming stripped 3 bases from V and 9 bases from J, with 9 bases between. The CDR3 extends over 13 amino acids. Here the CDR3 reads CASSFTGFSPLHF. For the CDR3, the DNA is TGTGCCAGCAGTTTTACAGGGTTTTCACCCCTCCACTTT.

The V and J genes are TRBV6-6 and TRBJ2-1; 7 bases fit TRBD1. The CDR3 totals 14 residues. Trimming at V came to 2 bases and at J to 10 bases, leaving 8 bases not matched to a gene. Germline CDR1 reads MNHNY; CDR2 reads SVGAGI (reference sequence). The CDR3 DNA is TGTGCCAGCAGTTACCCCGGACAGGTCAGAGAGCAGTTCTTC. It is translated as CASSYPGQVREQFF.

The V call is TRBV14, the J call TRBJ2-7, with 7 bases identical to TRBD2. Germline loops: CDR1 SGHDN, CDR2 FVKESK. The CDR3 length is 15 residues. V was pared by 7 bases and J by 3 bases, with 12 bases of the junction left unmatched. CDR3 bases: TGTGCCAGCATCATACAGCGGGGATTTTTCTACGAGCAGTACTTC. Protein: CASIIQRGFFYEQYF. The variable domain in full, with the rest retrieved from reference TRBV14 and TRBJ2-7, is EAGVTQFPSHSVIEKGQTVTLRCDPISGHDNLYWYRRVMGKEIKFLLHFVKESKQDESGMPNNRFLAERTGGTYSTLKVQPAELEDSGVYFCASIIQRGFFYEQYFGPGTRLTVT.

The V gene is TRBV20-1, the J gene TRBJ1-1, with no clear D. Per the germline V gene, CDR1 is DFQATT and CDR2 is SNEGSKA (reference sequence). The V gene lost 6 bases and the J gene lost 4 bases, with 15 bases spanning the gap. The CDR3 is 13 amino acids. The CDR3 bases are TGCAGTGCCCATGCGGAAAGTCGCACTGAAGCTTTCTTT. This encodes CSAHAESRTEAFF.

This clonotype was seen once. The chain combines TRBV27 with TRBJ1-5; the D gene is possibly TRBD1 (5 bases). V was trimmed by 5 bases and J by 6 bases, leaving 17 bases between them. The length of the CDR3 is 15 residues. Germline V lookup: CDR1 MNHEY, CDR2 SMNVEV (reference sequence). The CDR3 region is CASSNQGGAVQPQHF. CDR3 sequence (DNA): TGTGCCAGCAGTAACCAGGGTGGTGCGGTTCAGCCCCAGCATTTT.

The chain has TRBV11-1 and TRBJ1-5; 9 bases agree with TRBD1. Germline loops: CDR1 SGHAT, CDR2 FQDESV (reference sequence). This CDR3 has 14 residues. J lost 6 bases, V lost 6 bases, and 6 bases had no gene match. In nucleotides, the CDR3 is TGTGCCAGCAGATCGACAGGGGGGAGTCAGCCCCAGCATTTT. Residues: CASRSTGGSQPQHF.

This clonotype was detected a few times. The rearrangement links TRBV9 to TRBJ1-5, with D perhaps matching TRBD1 (5 bases). CDR1 is SGDLS and CDR2 is YYNGEE in the germline V gene. There are 14 residues in the CDR3. V lost 3 bases, J lost 1 base, and 8 bases lay in between. CDR3 sequence: CASSDGGSNQPQHF. As DNA, the CDR3 is TGTGCCAGCAGCGATGGGGGGAGCAATCAGCCCCAGCATTTT.

The chain couples TRBV24-1 to TRBJ1-2; D uncertain. V lost 6 bases and J lost 0, with 7 bases in between. The CDR3 totals 13 residues. The germline V gene has CDR1 KGHDR and CDR2 SFDVKD. CDR3 sequence: CATSTASNYGYTF. CDR3 DNA: TGTGCCACCAGTACAGCCTCTAACTATGGCTACACCTTC.

This chain links TRBV5-1 with TRBJ2-7, with D uncertain. The CDR3 extends over 14 amino acids. Trimming left V 0 bases short and J 0 bases short, with 7 bases between. Germline V gene lookup returns CDR1 SGHRS and CDR2 YFSETQ. The CDR3 sequence: CASSLEPSSYEQYF. The CDR3 DNA reads TGCGCCAGCAGCTTGGAACCAAGCTCCTACGAGCAGTACTTC. The variable domain in full, with the rest retrieved from reference TRBV5-1 and TRBJ2-7, is KAGVTQTPRYLIKTRGQQVTLSCSPISGHRSVSWYQQTPGQGLQFLFEYFSETQRNKGNFPGRFSGRQFSNSRSEMNVSTLELGDSALYLCASSLEPSSYEQYFGPGTRLTVT.

This chain joins TRBV20-1 and TRBJ2-2; D unclear. The length of the CDR3 is 13 residues. CDR1 DFQATT and CDR2 SNEGSKA come from the germline V gene (reference sequence). The V end was cut by 6 bases, the J end by 5 bases, with 13 bases between. CDR3 coding DNA: TGCAGTGCGAAAGAAAAGTCGACCGGGGAGCTGTTTTTT. It codes for CSAKEKSTGELFF.

The gene calls are TRBV28 and TRBJ2-4; 7 positions match TRBD1. The CDR3 covers 14 residues. J lost 2 bases, V lost 6 bases, and 4 bases had no gene match. CDR1 and CDR2 from the germline V gene are MDHEN and SYDVKM. The CDR3: CASRLQGSKNIQYF. The CDR3 bases are TGTGCCAGCAGACTACAGGGGTCCAAAAACATTCAGTACTTC.

The V and J genes are TRBV27 and TRBJ2-3, with D possibly matching TRBD1 (5 bases). This CDR3 has 13 residues. Looked up from germline, CDR1 is MNHEY and CDR2 is SMNVEV (reference sequence). V lost 8 bases and J lost 4, with 13 bases in between. The chain's CDR3 is CASSNQGSDTQYF. In DNA, the CDR3 is TGTGCCAGCTCGAACCAGGGTTCAGATACGCAGTATTTT.

As regards this clonotype: An end of the junction differs from the germline gene, which may be a read error. V and J are TRBV28 and TRBJ1-5, with a weak D call TRBD1 (6 bases). In germline, CDR1 is MDHEN, CDR2 SYDVKM. The CDR3 runs 11 residues. This chain's CDR3 is CATSQGKPQHF. In DNA form, the CDR3 reads TGTGCCACCAGTCAGGGGAAGCCCCAGCATTTT.

The chain has TRBV20-1 and TRBJ1-6; tentative D call: TRBD1 (5 bases). The length of the CDR3 is 18 residues. Trimming cost V 0 bases and J 0 bases, with 15 bases left between them. The germline gives CDR1 DFQATT, CDR2 SNEGSKA (reference sequence). The CDR3 region is CSARDRFRESSYNSPLHF. The CDR3 DNA reads as TGCAGTGCTAGAGATAGGTTCAGGGAAAGCTCCTATAATTCACCCCTCCACTTT.

The CDR3 region has the DNA TGCAGCGTTGTCGGACGGGGGAACTACGAGCAGTACTTC. This gives the protein CSVVGRGNYEQYF. This rearrangement joins TRBV29-1 to TRBJ2-7, with D possibly matching TRBD2 (6 bases). The germline CDR1 and CDR2 sequences are SQVTM and ANQGSEA. V gave up 4 bases and J gave up 3 bases, with 13 bases separating them. The CDR3 runs 13 residues.